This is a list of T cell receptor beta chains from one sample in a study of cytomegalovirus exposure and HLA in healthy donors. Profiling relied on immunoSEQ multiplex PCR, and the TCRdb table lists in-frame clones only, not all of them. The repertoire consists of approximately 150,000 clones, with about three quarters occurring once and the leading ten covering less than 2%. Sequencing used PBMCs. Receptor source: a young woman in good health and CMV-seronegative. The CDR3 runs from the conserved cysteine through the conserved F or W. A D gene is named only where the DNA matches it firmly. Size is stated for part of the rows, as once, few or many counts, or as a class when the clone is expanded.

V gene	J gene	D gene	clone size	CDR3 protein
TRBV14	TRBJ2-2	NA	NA	CASSPVAAANTGELFF
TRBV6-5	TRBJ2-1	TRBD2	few	CASSYGTSGGNEQFF
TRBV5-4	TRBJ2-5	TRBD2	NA	CASSLATSGGGYQETQYF
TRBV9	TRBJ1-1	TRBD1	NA	CASSVEPGGAFGAFF
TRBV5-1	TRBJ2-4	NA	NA	CASSPGDSAKNIQYF
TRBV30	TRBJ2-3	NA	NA	CAWSARGASTDTQYF
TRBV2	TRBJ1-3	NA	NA	CASSLGHEGNTIYF
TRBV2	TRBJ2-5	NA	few	CASSTGGPAETQYF
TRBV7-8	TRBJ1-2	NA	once	CASSLDFGGFDGYTF
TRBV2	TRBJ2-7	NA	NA	CASKPETYEQYF
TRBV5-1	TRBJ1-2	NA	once	CASSRDTNYGYTF
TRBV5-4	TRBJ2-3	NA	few	CASSFGGTQYF
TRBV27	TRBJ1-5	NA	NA	CASSFFPADSNQPQHF
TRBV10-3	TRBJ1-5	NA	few	CAISDSGRRQSNQPQHF
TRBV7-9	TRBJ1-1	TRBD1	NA	CASSSTGGAGAEAFF
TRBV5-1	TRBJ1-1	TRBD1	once	CASSLTGGSGAFF
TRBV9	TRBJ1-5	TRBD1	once	CASSVGGGAEPQHF
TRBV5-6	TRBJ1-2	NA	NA	CASSVQGSYGYTF
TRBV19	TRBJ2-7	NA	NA	CASSIGAAYEQYF
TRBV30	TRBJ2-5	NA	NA	CAWSVGSGTQYF
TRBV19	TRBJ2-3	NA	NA	CASSTSEGLWDTQYF
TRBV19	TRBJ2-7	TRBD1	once	CASSIPGQIYEQYF
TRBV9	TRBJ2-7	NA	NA	CASSVDHSPYEQYF
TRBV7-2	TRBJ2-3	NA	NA	CASSSLIPGGRDTQYF
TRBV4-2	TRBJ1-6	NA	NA	CASSQGALNSPLHF
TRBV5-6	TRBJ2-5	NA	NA	CASSSLGSQGSRVEETQYF
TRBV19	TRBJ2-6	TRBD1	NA	CASSLGQGSSGANVLTF
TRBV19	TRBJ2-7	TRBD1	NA	CASTRTGGYEQYF
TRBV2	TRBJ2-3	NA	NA	CASSGLANTDTQYF
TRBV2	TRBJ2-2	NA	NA	CASSGEQVGELFF
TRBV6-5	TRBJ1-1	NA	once	CASSTGGAWFEAFF
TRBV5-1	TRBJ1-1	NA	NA	CASSLGQRLNTEAFF
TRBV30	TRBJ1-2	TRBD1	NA	CAWRDRGNYGYTF
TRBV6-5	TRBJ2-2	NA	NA	CASSYMEVTGELFF
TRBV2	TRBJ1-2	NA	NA	CAATVVQVNYGYTF
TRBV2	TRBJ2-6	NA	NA	CASSDQGSGANVLTF
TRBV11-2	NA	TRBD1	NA	CASSLGSGLRDRTLYEQYF
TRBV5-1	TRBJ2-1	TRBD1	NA	CASSLDRGPGEFF
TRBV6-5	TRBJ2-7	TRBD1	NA	CASSYSSRGRDEQYF
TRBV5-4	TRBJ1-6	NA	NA	CASSGTRDSPLHF
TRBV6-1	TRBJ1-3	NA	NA	CASMVSSGNTIYF
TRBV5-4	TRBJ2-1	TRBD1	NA	CASSLGGDRGGNEQFF
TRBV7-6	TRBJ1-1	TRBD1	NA	CASSLVSGGTEAFF
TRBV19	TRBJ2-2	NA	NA	CASRNTGTGELFF
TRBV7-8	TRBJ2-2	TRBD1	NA	CASSSDRPFEHGELFF
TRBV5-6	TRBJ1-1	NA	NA	CASSRQSGLSSTEAFF
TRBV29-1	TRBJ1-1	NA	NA	CSASKPPGFNTEAFF
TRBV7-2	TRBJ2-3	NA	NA	CASSSTGTLVTDTQYF
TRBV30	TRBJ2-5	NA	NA	CAWSVHAGRETQYF
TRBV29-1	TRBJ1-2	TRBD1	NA	CSVPQGQNYGYTF
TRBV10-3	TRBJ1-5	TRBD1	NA	CAIKQGPDQLQHF
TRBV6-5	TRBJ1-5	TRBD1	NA	CASSSHRQGSQPQHF
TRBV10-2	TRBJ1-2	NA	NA	CASSATGSNYGYTF
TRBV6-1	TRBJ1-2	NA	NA	CASRDFGGIGYGYTF